The 18 T cell receptor beta chains listed next were all sequenced from one sample in a study of tumor-infiltrating lymphocytes in oesophageal squamous cell carcinoma. One entry per CDR3 protein, called by TCRdb with MiXCR from the PCR reads. Of approximately 17,000 distinct CDR3 sequences listed, 35% to 55% were seen once; the top ten hold 41%. Sequencing was carried out using blood. The origin of the receptors is a female donor with esophageal squamous cell carcinoma.

The chain is built from TRBV5-4 and TRBJ2-5; a weak D match, TRBD2 (5 bases). The J call may be in error: the DNA end matches TRBJ2-6 better. The CDR3 covers 16 residues. Germline V CDR1 and CDR2: SGHNT, YYREEE (reference sequence). The CDR3 sequence: CASSYLVSGGANVLTF. CDR3 nucleotide sequence: TGTGCCAGCAGCTATTTAGTCTCGGGGGGGGCCAACGTCCTGACTTTC.

As regards this clonotype: The CDR3 carries no conserved terminal phenylalanine or tryptophan, so it likely arises from a read error. The DNA is left out, because the CDR3 cannot be placed on it with certainty; the CDR3 is given as TCRdb lists it. V usage is TRBV7-2 and J usage is TRBJ1-1. 8 amino acids form the CDR3, both terminal residues included. Germline lookup yields CDR1 SGHTA and CDR2 FQGNSA. This CDR3 reads CASSLWWK.

The rearrangement uses TRBV7-2 and TRBJ2-7; TRBD2 agrees at 7 bases. With V trimmed by 5 bases and J by 6 bases, 4 bases remained unmatched. CDR1 and CDR2 (germline): SGHTA, FQGNSA. This CDR3 spans 12 amino acids. The CDR3: CASSPGGIEQYF. The CDR3 bases are TGTGCCAGCAGCCCCGGGGGGATCGAGCAGTACTTC.

The rearrangement links TRBV7-4 to TRBJ2-3; 11 positions agree with TRBD2. Germline lookup yields CDR1 SGHVT and CDR2 SQSDAQ. The CDR3 has 16 residues. J lost 6 bases, V lost 1 base, and 6 bases had no gene match. This CDR3 is CASSLVLAGGLDTQYF. The CDR3 DNA is TGTGCCAGCAGCTTAGTTCTAGCGGGAGGTTTGGATACGCAGTATTTT.

The rearrangement uses TRBV7-6 and TRBJ2-3; possible D gene TRBD2, 6 bases. V lost 11 bases and J 7 bases, leaving 22 bases between the germline ends. CDR1 SGHVS and CDR2 FNYEAQ come from the germline V gene. CDR3 size: 14 residues. CDR3 sequence: CASAAPGGGNTQYF. CDR3 DNA sequence: TGTGCCTCCGCGGCCCCCGGTGGGGGGAATACGCAGTATTTT.

This chain links TRBV28 with TRBJ1-2, with D possibly being TRBD1 (6 bases). Trimming removed 6 bases at V and 2 bases at J, with 10 bases between. The CDR3 covers 13 residues. Germline loops: CDR1 MDHEN, CDR2 SYDVKM. This CDR3 reads CASSQGQNYGYTF. In DNA, the CDR3 is TGTGCCAGCAGCCAAGGACAGAACTATGGCTACACCTTC.

In nucleotides, the CDR3 is TGTGCCAGCAGCTTAGTGGGTGGTCAGGGGATGGGCGATGAGCAGTTCTTC. It yields the protein CASSLVGGQGMGDEQFF. The chain uses TRBV7-8 and TRBJ2-5; possibly TRBD1 for D (6 bases). The J call could be wrong; TRBJ2-1 is a better fit for the DNA end. CDR1 and CDR2 (germline): SGHVS, FQNEAQ. CDR3 size: 17 residues.

A note on this clonotype: A read error may produce the germline difference seen at one junction end. This chain links TRBV7-2 with TRBJ2-3, with 8 bases matching TRBD2. Germline V gene data show CDR1 as SGHTA and CDR2 as FQGNSA. This CDR3 is built from 12 residues. The CDR3 reads CASSKGLVSFFF. CDR3 bases: TGTGCCAGCAGTAAGGGACTAGTAAGTTTCTTCTTC.

This clonotype was counted a single time. This chain joins TRBV7-2 and TRBJ2-1; a possible D gene is TRBD2 (7 bases). Looked up from germline, CDR1 is SGHTA and CDR2 is FQGNSA. The CDR3 has 17 residues. Between the trimmed V and J ends, which lost 5 bases and 6 bases, there was a span of 23 bases. This CDR3 reads CASSPFEGGPISNEQFF. CDR3 nucleotide sequence: TGTGCCAGCAGCCCCTTCGAGGGGGGGCCTATCTCCAATGAGCAGTTCTTC. Combining the CDR3 with reference TRBV7-2 and TRBJ2-1 gives the whole variable domain GAGVSQSPSNKVTEKGKDVELRCDPISGHTALYWYRQSLGQGLEFLIYFQGNSAPDKSGLPSDRFSAERTGGSVSTLTIQRTQQEDSAVYLCASSPFEGGPISNEQFFGPGTRLTVL.

This sequence joins TRBV24-1 and TRBJ2-2; D is undetermined. Germline V gives CDR1 KGHDR, CDR2 SFDVKD. The V gene lost 4 bases and the J gene lost 6 bases, with 8 bases spanning the gap. This CDR3 spans 13 amino acids. The DNA of the CDR3 is TGTGCCACCAGTGACCCAGACCCCGGGGAGCTGTTTTTT. Its protein is CATSDPDPGELFF.

This clonotype was seen a few times. This rearrangement joins TRBV18 to TRBJ1-5; D uncertain. Germline CDR1 KGHSH, CDR2 LQKENI. The CDR3 loop spans 13 amino acids. The germline V and J ends were trimmed by 2 bases and 10 bases, with 12 bases remaining between them. The CDR3 protein is CASSPGDVEPQHF. For the CDR3, the DNA is TGTGCCAGCTCACCAGGAGACGTGGAACCCCAGCATTTT.

About this clonotype itself: Here the CDR3 omits its conserved ending phenylalanine or tryptophan, so a read error is the likely source. The DNA is omitted, as the CDR3 cannot be located on it reliably, and the CDR3 follows TCRdb's listing. The genes are TRBV24-1 and TRBJ2-1; TRBD2 was called by the table and not checked on the DNA. The CDR3 contains 16 residues when both ends are counted. The germline V gene has CDR1 KGHDR and CDR2 SFDVKD. The CDR3 here is CATSAVGSNYGYTFGS.

The chain recombines TRBV7-2 with TRBJ2-4; TRBD2 matches 7 bases. The assigned J gene may be wrong: the sequence end matches TRBJ2-7 better. Per the germline V gene, CDR1 is SGHTA and CDR2 is FQGNSA. The CDR3 contains 15 residues. The chain's CDR3 is CASSLGWEGLYEQYF. In DNA, the CDR3 is TGTGCCAGCAGCTTAGGGTGGGAGGGCCTCTACGAGCAGTACTTC.

The rearrangement joins TRBV7-2 to TRBJ2-1, with 8 nucleotides matching TRBD2. This CDR3 region has 20 residues. Germline-derived CDR1 and CDR2 are SGHTA and FQGNSA. After removal of 5 bases from V and 1 base from J, the junction contained 19 bases not matched to a gene. The DNA for the CDR3 is TGTGCCAGCAGCCTCGCTCCCCTCGGGGACGGGAGGGGATCCTACAATGAGCAGTTCTTC. Its translation is CASSLAPLGDGRGSYNEQFF.

The V and J genes are TRBV12-3 or TRBV12-4 and TRBJ1-4, with D uncertain. V was cut by 4 bases and J by 8 bases, with 11 bases left in between. The CDR3 sequence is 13 residues long. CDR3 bases: TGTGCCAGCAGTTGGAGGGAGAGGGAAAAACTGTTTTTT. It translates to CASSWREREKLFF.

The V and J genes are TRBV7-9 and TRBJ2-1; 8 nucleotides agree with TRBD2. V lost 5 bases and J lost 7; bases outside the gene matches: 4. Germline V gene sequence: CDR1 SEHNR, CDR2 FQNEAQ (reference sequence). The CDR3 totals 13 residues. The CDR3 region has the DNA TGTGCCAGCAGCGTGGGACTAGTTAATGAGCAGTTCTTC. Translating it yields CASSVGLVNEQFF.

This chain joins TRBV10-3 and TRBJ2-6; weak D call: TRBD2 (6 bases). The end of the DNA is better explained by TRBJ2-7, so the J call may be wrong. The CDR3 has 15 residues. Germline V gene data show CDR1 as ENHRY and CDR2 as SYGVKD. This CDR3 is CAISEVRGGRYEQYF. The DNA for the CDR3 is TGTGCCATCAGTGAAGTAAGGGGAGGACGGTACGAGCAGTACTTC.

In its sample, this clonotype was seen many times. This chain uses TRBV5-1 with TRBJ1-2; TRBD1 agrees at 9 bases. The CDR3 contains 16 residues. The junction had 5 bases not matched to a gene; V was cut back by 0 bases and J by 2 bases. The germline gives CDR1 SGHRS, CDR2 YFSETQ. CDR3 coding DNA: TGCGCCAGCAGCTTGGGGGGACAGGGATTGAACTATGGCTACACCTTC. Amino acids: CASSLGGQGLNYGYTF.